Listed below are T cell receptor beta chains from one sample, sequenced in a study of CD8+ T cells in alopecia areata. Generated by immunoSEQ multiplex PCR, the TCRdb table keeps only in-frame clones and is missing some. The sample carries under 250,000 clones, approximately 61% recorded once. The source material was CD4+ T cells sorted from blood, sampled at week 0. These TCRs come from a human donor with alopecia areata. CDR3s include the opening cysteine and the closing phenylalanine or tryptophan. D genes are given only for firm matches. Clone sizes are given selectively: once, few, many, or a class where the clone is expanded.

clone_size j_call v_call d_call cdr3_aa cdr3_nt
- TRBJ1-2 TRBV29-1 - CSVERDRTLNGYTF TGCAGCGTTGAAAGGGACCGAACTTTAAATGGCTACACCTTC
- TRBJ1-1 TRBV30 - CACPDSLGTEAFF TGTGCCTGCCCGGACAGCCTGGGCACTGAAGCTTTCTTT
few TRBJ1-2 TRBV7-9 - CASSLRAHYGYTF TGTGCCAGCAGCCTCAGGGCCCACTATGGCTACACCTTC
- TRBJ1-2 TRBV4-2 - CASSQGSGYTF TGTGCCAGCAGCCAAGGGAGCGGCTACACCTTC
few TRBJ1-2 TRBV14 - CASSPPRRATNYGYTF TGTGCCAGCAGCCCGCCGCGTAGAGCTACTAACTATGGCTACACCTTC
few TRBJ2-7 TRBV5-1 - CASSYGTAASYEQYF TGCGCCAGCAGCTACGGGACGGCGGCAAGTTACGAGCAGTACTTC
- TRBJ1-2 TRBV7-9 TRBD1 CASSLAGTAPNYGYTF TGTGCCAGCAGCTTAGCCGGGACAGCACCTAACTATGGCTACACCTTC
- TRBJ2-6 TRBV30 - CAWGHSGANVLTF TGTGCCTGGGGTCACTCTGGGGCCAACGTCCTGACTTTC
few TRBJ2-7 TRBV4-2 TRBD1 CASSPKEGQGYEQYF TGTGCCAGCAGCCCCAAGGAAGGACAGGGCTACGAGCAGTACTTC
- TRBJ2-1 TRBV7-2 TRBD2 CASSLMLAGQNEQFF TGTGCCAGCAGCTTAATGCTAGCGGGTCAGAATGAGCAGTTCTTC
- TRBJ1-1 TRBV2 - CASSEVTGTEAFF TGTGCCAGCAGTGAAGTAACGGGCACTGAAGCTTTCTTT
- TRBJ1-5 TRBV6-1 - CASSGEQRLLGNQPQHF TGTGCCAGCAGTGGGGAACAGCGACTACTGGGCAATCAGCCCCAGCATTTT
- TRBJ2-1 TRBV30 - CAWNYDRRSYNEQFF TGTGCCTGGAACTATGACAGGAGATCCTACAATGAGCAGTTCTTC
once TRBJ1-1 TRBV2 - CASRTGKAEAFF TGTGCCAGCAGAACGGGGAAGGCTGAAGCTTTCTTT
- TRBJ2-1 TRBV4-1 TRBD2 CASRRWGLAGAGRDNEQFF TGCGCCAGTAGAAGGTGGGGACTAGCGGGAGCGGGGCGGGACAATGAGCAGTTCTTC
many TRBJ1-2 TRBV2 TRBD1 CASSRQGGKDGYTF TGTGCCAGCAGCCGACAGGGTGGGAAGGATGGCTACACCTTC
- TRBJ1-6 TRBV7-9 - CASSLLEVGSPLHF TGTGCCAGCAGCCTCCTGGAGGTGGGCTCACCCCTCCACTTT